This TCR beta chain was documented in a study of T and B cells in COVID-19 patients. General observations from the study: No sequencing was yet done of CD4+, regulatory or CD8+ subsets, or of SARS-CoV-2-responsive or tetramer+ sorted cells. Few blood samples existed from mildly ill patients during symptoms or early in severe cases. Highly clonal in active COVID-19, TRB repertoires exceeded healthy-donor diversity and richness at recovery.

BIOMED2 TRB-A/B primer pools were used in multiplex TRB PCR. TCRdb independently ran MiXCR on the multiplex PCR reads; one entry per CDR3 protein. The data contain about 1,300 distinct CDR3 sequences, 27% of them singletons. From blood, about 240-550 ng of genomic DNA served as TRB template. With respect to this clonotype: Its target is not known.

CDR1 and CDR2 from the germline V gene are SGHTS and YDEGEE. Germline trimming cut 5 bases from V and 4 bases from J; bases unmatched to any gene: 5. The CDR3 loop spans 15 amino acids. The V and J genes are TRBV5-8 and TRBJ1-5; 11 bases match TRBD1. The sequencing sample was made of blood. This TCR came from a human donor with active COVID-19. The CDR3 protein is CASSSGTGGNQPQHF. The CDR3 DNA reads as TGTGCCAGCAGTTCCGGGACAGGGGGAAATCAGCCCCAGCATTTT. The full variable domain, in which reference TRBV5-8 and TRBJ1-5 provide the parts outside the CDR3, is EAGVTQSPTHLIKTRGQQATLRCSPISGHTSVYWYQQALGLGLQFLLWYDEGEERNRGNFPPRFSGRQFPNYSSELNVNALELEDSALYLCASSSGTGGNQPQHFGDGTRLSIL.